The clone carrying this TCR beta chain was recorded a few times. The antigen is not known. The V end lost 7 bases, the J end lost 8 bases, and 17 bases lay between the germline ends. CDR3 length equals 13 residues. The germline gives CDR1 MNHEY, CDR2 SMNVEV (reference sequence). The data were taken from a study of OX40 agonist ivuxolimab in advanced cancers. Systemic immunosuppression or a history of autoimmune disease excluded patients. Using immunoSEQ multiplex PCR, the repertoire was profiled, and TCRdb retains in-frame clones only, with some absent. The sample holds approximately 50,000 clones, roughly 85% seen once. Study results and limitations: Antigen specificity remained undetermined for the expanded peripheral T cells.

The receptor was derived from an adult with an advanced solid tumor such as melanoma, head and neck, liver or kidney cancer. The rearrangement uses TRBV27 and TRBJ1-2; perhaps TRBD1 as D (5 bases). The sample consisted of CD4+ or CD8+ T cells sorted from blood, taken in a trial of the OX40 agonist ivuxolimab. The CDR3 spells CASIPSGGGGYTF. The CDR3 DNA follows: TGTGCCAGCATTCCTTCGGGGGGAGGGGGCTACACCTTC.